A single sample gave rise to the 23 T cell receptor beta chains below, sequenced in a study of T cell responses to AZD1222 COVID-19 vaccine. Produced via immunoSEQ multiplex PCR; TCRdb's table is partial and in-frame only. The repertoire includes over 150,000 clones, about 83% of them detected once, and 0.95% to 1.1% sits in the top ten. Sequences were derived from peripheral blood, sampled 28 days after the second AZD1222 dose. The receptors derive from an adult who received the AZD1222 COVID-19 vaccine.

This clone occurred a few times. This chain uses TRBV28 with TRBJ1-5, with D possibly matching TRBD1 (5 bases). Looked up from germline, CDR1 is MDHEN and CDR2 is SYDVKM. V gave up 6 bases and J gave up 3 bases, with 18 bases separating them. The CDR3 sequence is 16 residues long. CDR3 sequence (DNA): TGTGCCAGCAGGCGCCCGGGACTTATGGCCAATCAGCCCCAGCATTTT. Translated, it gives CASRRPGLMANQPQHF.

The V call is TRBV3-1 (or the pseudogene TRBV3-2), the J call TRBJ2-3; the match to TRBD1 covers 8 bases. Unmatched junction bases numbered 7, after V lost 6 bases and J lost 2 bases. This CDR3 comprises 15 residues. The V gene's germline CDR1 is LGHDT and CDR2 YNNKEL (reference sequence). Written as DNA, the CDR3 is TGTGCCAGCAGTCATACAGGGGGAAACACAGATACGCAGTATTTT. It specifies CASSHTGGNTDTQYF.

The V call is TRBV14, the J call TRBJ2-4; D may be TRBD1 or TRBD2 (5 bases each). CDR1 is SGHDN, CDR2 FVKESK, per germline. Trimming stripped 5 bases from V and 2 bases from J, with 16 bases between. The CDR3 covers 16 residues. CDR3 loop: CASSGPGPPTKNIQYF. As DNA, the CDR3 is TGTGCCAGCAGCGGTCCGGGACCTCCAACCAAAAACATTCAGTACTTC.

J is TRBJ2-3 and V is TRBV4-1; TRBD2 is a possible D gene (5 bases). This CDR3 has 18 amino acids. V dropped 1 base and J dropped 7 bases, with 24 bases sitting between them. CDR1 and CDR2 (germline): MGHRA, YSYEKL. CDR3 DNA: TGCGCCAGCAGCCAAGGGGTAGCGTACGGTGTTCGGGCTAATACGCAGTATTTT. Amino acids: CASSQGVAYGVRANTQYF.

The chain is built from TRBV2 and TRBJ2-2; perhaps TRBD1 as D (5 bases). The germline gives CDR1 SNHLY, CDR2 FYNNEI. The CDR3 consists of 14 residues. The ends were cut back, 0 bases at V and 6 bases at J, with 8 bases in the middle. The DNA for the CDR3 is TGTGCCAGCAGTGAAGCCACAGGCGCCGGGGAGCTGTTTTTT. This gives the protein CASSEATGAGELFF.

This chain links TRBV5-6 with TRBJ1-3; TRBD1 is a possible D gene (6 bases). V lost 5 bases, J lost 15 bases, and 18 bases lay in between. The CDR3 sequence is 12 residues long. Germline-derived CDR1 and CDR2 are SGHDT and YYEEEE. CDR3 DNA: TGTGCCAGCAGGCTACAGGGACAACCGGAATATTTT. This translates into CASRLQGQPEYF. The variable domain in full, with the rest retrieved from reference TRBV5-6 and TRBJ1-3, is DAGVTQSPTHLIKTRGQQVTLRCSPKSGHDTVSWYQQALGQGPQFIFQYYEEEERQRGNFPDRFSGHQFPNYSSELNVNALLLGDSALYLCASRLQGQPEYFGEGSWLTVV.

This clone has just one count. The rearrangement joins TRBV7-2 to TRBJ2-3; D may be TRBD2 (5 bases). CDR1 is SGHTA and CDR2 is FQGNSA in the germline V gene. Trimming shortened V by 5 bases and J by 5 bases, and 14 bases separated the two germline ends. This CDR3 contains 14 residues. Here the CDR3 DNA reads TGTGCCAGCAGCCCCGGGTCCCGGGGAGATACGCAGTATTTT. Its protein product is CASSPGSRGDTQYF.

The rearrangement links TRBV10-3 to TRBJ2-7, with 9 bases matching TRBD2. V lost 3 bases and J lost 3; bases outside the gene matches: 15. Germline CDR1 reads ENHRY; CDR2 reads SYGVKD. The CDR3 runs 18 residues. CDR3: CAISDGGSLAGADYEQYF. CDR3 bases: TGTGCCATCAGTGACGGAGGGAGCTTAGCGGGGGCCGACTACGAGCAGTACTTC.

This clone was detected only once. The chain joins TRBV25-1 to TRBJ1-4; D is unresolved. This CDR3 spans 14 amino acids. Trimming shortened V by 8 bases and J by 8 bases, and 18 bases separated the two germline ends. Per germline, CDR1 MGHDK and CDR2 SYGVNS. The CDR3 loop is CASAPGATKEKLFF. Written as DNA, the CDR3 is TGTGCCAGCGCCCCGGGCGCCACCAAGGAAAAACTGTTTTTT.

Points on this clone: This specimen includes other DNA sequences encoding the same CDR3. CDR3 protein: CASSLRVQETQYF. The CDR3 DNA is TGTGCCAGCAGCTTACGAGTTCAAGAGACCCAGTACTTC. J is TRBJ2-5 and V is TRBV7-2, with unresolved D. Germline CDR1 SGHTA, CDR2 FQGNSA. This CDR3 has 13 residues. V lost 2 bases and J 2 bases, leaving 6 bases between the germline ends.

This clone was seen a single time. This chain uses TRBV19 with TRBJ1-5; D unclear. The germline gives CDR1 LNHDA, CDR2 SQIVND (reference sequence). The CDR3 runs 12 residues. V lost 5 bases to trimming and J lost 8 bases, with 10 bases between them. The CDR3 is CASSRGEEPQHF. For the CDR3, the DNA is TGTGCCAGTAGTCGGGGTGAAGAGCCCCAGCATTTT.

V usage is TRBV11-2 and J usage is TRBJ2-5; D remains ambiguous. V was clipped by 1 base and J by 5 bases, with 8 bases between them. The CDR3 length is 13 residues. Germline loops: CDR1 SGHAT, CDR2 FQNNGV. CDR3 nucleotides: TGTGCCAGCAGCTTAGGTGGCTGGGAGACCCAGTACTTC. Amino acid sequence: CASSLGGWETQYF.

The chain has TRBV6-5 and TRBJ2-5, with D maybe TRBD2 (6 bases). The CDR3 has 13 residues. Germline values: CDR1 MNHEY, CDR2 SVGAGI. Trimming cost V 6 bases and J 2 bases, with 10 bases left between them. CDR3 in DNA: TGTGCCAGCAGGGATCGGGGGCAAGAGACCCAGTACTTC. It encodes CASRDRGQETQYF.

The genes are TRBV5-1 and TRBJ2-7; 9 nucleotides agree with TRBD1. Germline values: CDR1 SGHRS, CDR2 YFSETQ. The CDR3 runs 19 residues. The trim removed 0 bases at V and 4 bases at J, leaving 17 bases unmatched. CDR3: CASSLVLGQWDREGYEQYF. For the CDR3, the DNA is TGCGCCAGCAGCTTGGTTCTTGGCCAGTGGGACAGGGAAGGTTACGAGCAGTACTTC.

The chain joins TRBV11-2 to TRBJ2-7; D is perhaps TRBD2 (6 bases). V gave up 8 bases and J gave up 2 bases, with 13 bases separating them. The CDR3 length is 13 residues. The germline CDR1 and CDR2 sequences are SGHAT and FQNNGV. The chain's CDR3 is CASRREIPYEQYF. As DNA, the CDR3 is TGTGCCAGCCGCCGGGAGATTCCCTACGAGCAGTACTTC.

The V and J genes are TRBV12-5 and TRBJ2-7; maybe TRBD2 (5 bases). This CDR3 is built from 12 residues. Germline CDR1 is LGHNT and CDR2 is FRNRAP. Trimming took 6 bases from V and 5 from J, leaving 11 bases between them. The CDR3 spells CASGLPGNEQYF. The CDR3, as DNA: TGTGCTAGTGGCCTCCCGGGGAACGAGCAGTACTTC.

Here the CDR3 reads CASSFVASATYEQYF. For the CDR3, the DNA is TGCGCCAGCAGCTTTGTCGCGTCAGCTACCTACGAGCAGTACTTC. The chain recombines TRBV5-1 with TRBJ2-7; D is ambiguous. The CDR3 runs 15 residues. Trimming removed 2 bases from V and 2 bases from J, with 14 bases in between. Per the germline V gene, CDR1 is SGHRS and CDR2 is YFSETQ.

J is TRBJ2-7 and V is TRBV6-1, with 11 bases matching TRBD2. The germline gives CDR1 MNHNS, CDR2 SASEGT. CDR3 size: 15 residues. With V trimmed by 0 bases and J by 8 bases, 6 bases remained unmatched. The CDR3 loop reads CASSEAVLAGDQQYF. Written as DNA, the CDR3 is TGTGCCAGCAGTGAAGCAGTACTAGCGGGGGACCAGCAGTACTTC.

This chain links TRBV6-5 with TRBJ1-1; the D gene is possibly TRBD1 (6 bases). Trimming removed 0 bases at V and 4 bases at J, with 12 bases between. CDR1 is MNHEY, CDR2 SVGAGI, per germline. The CDR3 extends over 15 amino acids. CDR3 sequence reads: CASSYSPGVGTEAFF. In DNA form, the CDR3 reads TGTGCCAGCAGTTACTCACCAGGGGTTGGCACTGAAGCTTTCTTT.

The rearrangement uses TRBV6-2 or TRBV6-3 and TRBJ1-5; 8 nucleotides align to TRBD1. Trimming cost V 2 bases and J 5 bases; bases outside gene matches: 8. Germline V lookup: CDR1 MNHEY, CDR2 SVGEGT. The CDR3 totals 16 residues. CDR3 nucleotide sequence: TGTGCCAGCAGTTACCTGGGACAGGTGGGGCATCAGCCCCAGCATTTT. This encodes CASSYLGQVGHQPQHF.

J is TRBJ1-4 and V is TRBV5-1, with D maybe TRBD1 (5 bases). V lost 4 bases, J lost 6 bases, and 19 bases lay in between. Germline CDR1 SGHRS, CDR2 YFSETQ. The CDR3 runs to 16 residues. CDR3 loop: CASSLNTGTRYEKLFF. CDR3 coding DNA: TGCGCCAGCAGCCTCAACACCGGGACCCGGTATGAAAAACTGTTTTTT.

The V and J genes are TRBV2 and TRBJ1-2; D is ambiguous. CDR1 is SNHLY, CDR2 FYNNEI, per germline. The CDR3 consists of 12 residues. V lost 6 bases and J 3 bases, leaving 8 bases between the germline ends. The CDR3 here is CASRPADYGYTF. In DNA, the CDR3 is TGTGCCAGCAGGCCCGCCGACTATGGCTACACCTTC.

The genes are TRBV6-5 and TRBJ2-7; no firm D call. This CDR3 has 14 residues. The V end was cut by 0 bases, the J end by 2 bases, with 8 bases between. Germline CDR1 is MNHEY and CDR2 is SVGAGI. The CDR3 is CASSYSASPYEQYF. CDR3 nucleotide sequence: TGTGCCAGCAGTTACTCAGCCAGTCCCTACGAGCAGTACTTC.